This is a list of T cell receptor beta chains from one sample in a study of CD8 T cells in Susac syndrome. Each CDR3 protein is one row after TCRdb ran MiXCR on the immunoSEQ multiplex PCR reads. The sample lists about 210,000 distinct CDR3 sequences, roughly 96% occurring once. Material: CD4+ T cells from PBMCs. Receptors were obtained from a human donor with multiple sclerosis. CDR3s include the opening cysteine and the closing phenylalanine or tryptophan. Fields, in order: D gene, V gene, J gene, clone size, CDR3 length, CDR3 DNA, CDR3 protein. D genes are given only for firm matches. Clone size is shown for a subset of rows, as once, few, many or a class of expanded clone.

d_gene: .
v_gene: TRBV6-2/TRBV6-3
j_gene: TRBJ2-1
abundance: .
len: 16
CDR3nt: TGTGCCAGCAGTTACTCGATACTCGAGTACAACAATGAGCAGTTCTTC
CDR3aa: CASSYSILEYNNEQFF

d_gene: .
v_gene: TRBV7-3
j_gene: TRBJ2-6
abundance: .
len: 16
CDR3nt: TGTGCCAGCAGCTTGGCAGGGTTGGGAGGGGCCAACGTCCTGACTTTC
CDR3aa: CASSLAGLGGANVLTF

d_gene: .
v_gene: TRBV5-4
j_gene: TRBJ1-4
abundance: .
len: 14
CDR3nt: TGTGCCAGCAGCTTGCGGGGGACTAATGAAAAACTGTTTTTT
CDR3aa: CASSLRGTNEKLFF

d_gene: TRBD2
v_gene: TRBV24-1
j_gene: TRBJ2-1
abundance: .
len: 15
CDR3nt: TGTGCCACCAGTGAGGGAGGGACTAGCTACGTGGGAACCTTCTTC
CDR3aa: CATSEGGTSYVGTFF

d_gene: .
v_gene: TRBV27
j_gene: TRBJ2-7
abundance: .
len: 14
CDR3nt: TGTGCCAGCAGTTTATCAGGCGGGGTCTACGAGCAGTACTTC
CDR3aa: CASSLSGGVYEQYF

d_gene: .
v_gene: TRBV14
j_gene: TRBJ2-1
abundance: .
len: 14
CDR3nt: TGTGCCAGCAGCCAAGATTTCCGCCGGAATGAGCAGTTCTTC
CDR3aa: CASSQDFRRNEQFF

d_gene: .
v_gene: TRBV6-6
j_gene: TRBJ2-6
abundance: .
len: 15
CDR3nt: TGTGCCAGCAGCCTCGGGACATCTGGGGCCAACGTCCTGACTTTC
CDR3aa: CASSLGTSGANVLTF

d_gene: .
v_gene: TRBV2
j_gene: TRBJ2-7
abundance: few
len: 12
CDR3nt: TGTGCCAGCAGGGGTAGCTCCTACGAGCAGTACTTC
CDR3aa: CASRGSSYEQYF

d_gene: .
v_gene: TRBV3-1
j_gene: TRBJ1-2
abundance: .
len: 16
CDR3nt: TGTGCCAGCAGCCAAGGGCCGGGCAGGGTGGACTATGGCTACACCTTC
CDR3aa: CASSQGPGRVDYGYTF

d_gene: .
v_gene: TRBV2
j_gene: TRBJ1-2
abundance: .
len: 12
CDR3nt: TGTGCCAGCACTACGGGGCCGGTGGGCTACACCTTC
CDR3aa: CASTTGPVGYTF

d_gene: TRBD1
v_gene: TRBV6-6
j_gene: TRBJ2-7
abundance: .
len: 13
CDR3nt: TGTGCCAGCAGCCACAACCCACAGGGGGAGCAGTACTTC
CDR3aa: CASSHNPQGEQYF

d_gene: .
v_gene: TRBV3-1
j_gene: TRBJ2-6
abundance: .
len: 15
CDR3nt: TGTGCCACACGGGGCCGCCACTCTGGGGCCAACGTCCTGACTTTC
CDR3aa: CATRGRHSGANVLTF

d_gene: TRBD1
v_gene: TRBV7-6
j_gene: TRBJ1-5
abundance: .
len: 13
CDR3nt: TGTGCCAGCAGCCTACAGGGGGATCAGCCCCAGCATTTT
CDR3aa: CASSLQGDQPQHF

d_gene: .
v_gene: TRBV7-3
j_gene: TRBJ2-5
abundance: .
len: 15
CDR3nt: TGTGCCAGCAGCTTAATCGGGAGCTTGGGAGAGACCCAGTACTTC
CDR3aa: CASSLIGSLGETQYF

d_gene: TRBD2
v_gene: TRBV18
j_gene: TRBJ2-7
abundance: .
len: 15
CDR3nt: TGTGCCAGCTCACCAGGCGGGAGTTACTCCTACGAGCAGTACTTC
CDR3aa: CASSPGGSYSYEQYF

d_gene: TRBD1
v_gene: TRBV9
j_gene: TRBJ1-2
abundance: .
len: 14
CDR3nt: TGTGCCAGCAGCGCCAGACAGGGTAACTATGGCTACACCTTC
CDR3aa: CASSARQGNYGYTF

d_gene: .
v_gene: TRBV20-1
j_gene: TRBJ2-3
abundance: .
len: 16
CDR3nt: TGCAGTGCTAGCCTGCTCGGCAGGGGCCTCCAGGATACGCAGTATTTT
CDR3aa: CSASLLGRGLQDTQYF

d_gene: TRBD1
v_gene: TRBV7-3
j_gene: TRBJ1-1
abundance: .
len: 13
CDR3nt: TGTGCCAGCAGCGGGACAGCCGTCACTGAAGCTTTCTTT
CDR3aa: CASSGTAVTEAFF

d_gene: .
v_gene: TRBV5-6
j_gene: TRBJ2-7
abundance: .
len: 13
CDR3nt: TGTGCCAGCAGCCCCCGCGGGGTCGCCGAGCAGTACTTC
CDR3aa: CASSPRGVAEQYF

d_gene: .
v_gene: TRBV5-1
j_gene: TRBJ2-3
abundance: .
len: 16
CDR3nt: TGCGCCAGCAGCTTGGATCCGACAGGCCACACAGATACGCAGTATTTT
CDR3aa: CASSLDPTGHTDTQYF